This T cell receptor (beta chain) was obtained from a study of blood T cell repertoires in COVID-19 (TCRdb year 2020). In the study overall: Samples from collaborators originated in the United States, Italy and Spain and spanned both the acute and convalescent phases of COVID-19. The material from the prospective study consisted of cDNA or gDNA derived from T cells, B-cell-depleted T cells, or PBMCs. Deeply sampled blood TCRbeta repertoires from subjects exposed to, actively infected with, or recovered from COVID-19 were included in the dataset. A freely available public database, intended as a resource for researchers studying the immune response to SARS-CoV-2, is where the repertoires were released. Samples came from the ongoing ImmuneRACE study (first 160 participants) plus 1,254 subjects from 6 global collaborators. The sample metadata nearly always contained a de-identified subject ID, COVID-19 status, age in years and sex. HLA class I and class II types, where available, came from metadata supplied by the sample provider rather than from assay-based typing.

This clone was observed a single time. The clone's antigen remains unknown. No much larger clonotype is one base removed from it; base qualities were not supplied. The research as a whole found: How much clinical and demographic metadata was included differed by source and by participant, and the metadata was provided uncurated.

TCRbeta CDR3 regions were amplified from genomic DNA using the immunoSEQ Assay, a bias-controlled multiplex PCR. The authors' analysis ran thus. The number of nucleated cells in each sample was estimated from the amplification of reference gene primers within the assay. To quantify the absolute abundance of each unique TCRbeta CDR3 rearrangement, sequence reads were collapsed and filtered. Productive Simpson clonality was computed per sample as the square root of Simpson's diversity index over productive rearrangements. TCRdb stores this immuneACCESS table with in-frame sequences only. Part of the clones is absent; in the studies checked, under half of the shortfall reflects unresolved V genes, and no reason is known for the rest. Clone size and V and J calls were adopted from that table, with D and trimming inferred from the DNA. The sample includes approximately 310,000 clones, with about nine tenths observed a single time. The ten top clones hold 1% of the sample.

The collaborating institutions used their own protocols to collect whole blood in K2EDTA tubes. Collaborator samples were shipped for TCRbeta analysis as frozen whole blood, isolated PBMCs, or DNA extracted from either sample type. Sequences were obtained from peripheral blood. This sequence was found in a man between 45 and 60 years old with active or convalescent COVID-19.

The CDR3 corresponds to CASSLEPSQETQYF. Here is the DNA: TGTGCCAGCAGCTTAGAACCCAGTCAAGAGACCCAGTACTTC. The chain is assembled from TRBV7-9 and TRBJ2-5, with an unclear D gene assignment. The germline V gene (reference sequence) specifies SEHNR as CDR1 and FQNEAQ as CDR2. V drops 1 base and J drops 2 bases, leaving 8 bases in between. From its cysteine to its phenylalanine, the CDR3 spans 14 amino acids. Kept here is only the CDR3 DNA, which spans 42 bases and is read in frame from base 1.